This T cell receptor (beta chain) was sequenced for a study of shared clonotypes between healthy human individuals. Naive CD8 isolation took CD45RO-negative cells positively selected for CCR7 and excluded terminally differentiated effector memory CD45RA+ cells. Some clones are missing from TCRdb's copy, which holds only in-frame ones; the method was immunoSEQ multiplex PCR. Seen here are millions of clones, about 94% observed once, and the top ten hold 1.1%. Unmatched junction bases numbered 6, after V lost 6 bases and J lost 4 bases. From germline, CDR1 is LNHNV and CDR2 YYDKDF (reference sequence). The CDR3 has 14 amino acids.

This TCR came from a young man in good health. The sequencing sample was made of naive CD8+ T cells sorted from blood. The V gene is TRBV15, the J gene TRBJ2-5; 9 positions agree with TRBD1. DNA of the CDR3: TGTGCCACCAGAAGGACAGGGGAGGGAGAGACCCAGTACTTC. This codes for CATRRTGEGETQYF.